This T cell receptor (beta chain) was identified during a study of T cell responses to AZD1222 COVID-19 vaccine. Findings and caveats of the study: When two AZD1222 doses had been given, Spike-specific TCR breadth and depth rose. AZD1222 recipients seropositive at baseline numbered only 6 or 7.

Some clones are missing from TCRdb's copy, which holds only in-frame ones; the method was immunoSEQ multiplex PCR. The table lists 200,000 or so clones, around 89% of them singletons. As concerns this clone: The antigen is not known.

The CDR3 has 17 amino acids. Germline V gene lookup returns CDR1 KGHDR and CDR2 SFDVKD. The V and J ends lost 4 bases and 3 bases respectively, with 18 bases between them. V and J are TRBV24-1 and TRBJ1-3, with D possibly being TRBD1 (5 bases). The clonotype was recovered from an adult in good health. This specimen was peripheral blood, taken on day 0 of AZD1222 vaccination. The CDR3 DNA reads TGTGCCACCAGTGACACCTACCAGGGAGGAGGTGGAAACACCATATATTTT. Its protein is CATSDTYQGGGGNTIYF.